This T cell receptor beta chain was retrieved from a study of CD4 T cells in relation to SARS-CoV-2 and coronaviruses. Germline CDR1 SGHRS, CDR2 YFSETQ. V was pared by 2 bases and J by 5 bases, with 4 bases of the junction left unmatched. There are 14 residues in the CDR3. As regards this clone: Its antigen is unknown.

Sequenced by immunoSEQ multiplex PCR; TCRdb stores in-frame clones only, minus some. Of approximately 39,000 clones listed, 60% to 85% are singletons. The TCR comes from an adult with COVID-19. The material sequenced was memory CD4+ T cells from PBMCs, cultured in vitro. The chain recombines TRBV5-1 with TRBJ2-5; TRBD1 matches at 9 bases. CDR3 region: CASSLNRGRETQYF. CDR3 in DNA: TGCGCCAGCAGCTTAAACAGGGGGCGGGAGACCCAGTACTTC.